The text below deals with one T cell receptor beta chain. These data are taken from a study of shared clonotypes between healthy human individuals. The germline V and J ends were trimmed by 3 bases and 6 bases, with 12 bases remaining between them. The length of the CDR3 is 14 residues. Germline values: CDR1 MDHEN, CDR2 SYDVKM. Profiling relied on immunoSEQ multiplex PCR, and the TCRdb table lists in-frame clones only, not all of them. The sample contains approximately 720,000 clones, more than 70% of which appear only once. The rearrangement uses TRBV28 and TRBJ2-1; D may be TRBD1 (5 bases). The sequencing input was memory CD4+ T cells sorted from blood. Subset denoted: CD45RA-negative fraction. The TCR comes from a woman younger than 45 in good health. CDR3 bases: TGTGCCAGCAGTTTCCTATGGGGCGGCAATGAGCAGTTCTTC. Translated: CASSFLWGGNEQFF.